This TCR beta chain came from a study of blood T cell repertoires in COVID-19. This clone was seen a single time. Original handling: Amplified reference gene primers provided the basis for estimating nucleated cell counts. The protocol was immunoSEQ multiplex PCR, while the TCRdb copy is restricted to in-frame clones and leaves out a portion. Clone size and the V and J calls come from that table; the DNA yielded D and trimming. This sample has about 97,000 clones, with roughly 89% found just once. Germline V CDR1 and CDR2: SGHNT, YENEEA. V was trimmed by 0 bases and J by 1 base, leaving 6 bases between them. This CDR3 is 14 amino acids long. Seattle cases were enrolled at active infection and followed longitudinally.

The sequence was collected from a woman in her 50s with COVID-19, enrolled during active disease. Specimen: peripheral blood. This chain connects TRBV11-3 to TRBJ1-1; tentative D call: TRBD1 (5 bases). In DNA form, the CDR3 reads TGTGCCAGCAGCTTAGACGGGGGGAACACTGAAGCTTTCTTT. This sequence encodes CASSLDGGNTEAFF.